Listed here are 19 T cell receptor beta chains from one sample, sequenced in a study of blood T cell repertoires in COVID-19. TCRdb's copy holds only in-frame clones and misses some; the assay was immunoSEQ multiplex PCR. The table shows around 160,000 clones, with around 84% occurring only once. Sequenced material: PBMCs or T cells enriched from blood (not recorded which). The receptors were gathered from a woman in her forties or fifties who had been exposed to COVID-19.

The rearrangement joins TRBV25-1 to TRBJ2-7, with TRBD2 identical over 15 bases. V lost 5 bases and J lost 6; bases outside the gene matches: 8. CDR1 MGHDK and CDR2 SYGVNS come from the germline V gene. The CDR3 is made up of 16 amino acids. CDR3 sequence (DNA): TGTGCCAGCAGTCCTACCGGGGGACTAGCGGGAGGCGAGCAGTACTTC. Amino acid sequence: CASSPTGGLAGGEQYF.

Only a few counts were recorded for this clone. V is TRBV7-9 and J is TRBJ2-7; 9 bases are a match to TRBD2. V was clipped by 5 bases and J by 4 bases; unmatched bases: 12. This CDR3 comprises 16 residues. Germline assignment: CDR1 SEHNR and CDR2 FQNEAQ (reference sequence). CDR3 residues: CASSLYGTSYVYEQYF. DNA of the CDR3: TGTGCCAGCAGCCTTTATGGGACTAGCTATGTTTACGAGCAGTACTTC.

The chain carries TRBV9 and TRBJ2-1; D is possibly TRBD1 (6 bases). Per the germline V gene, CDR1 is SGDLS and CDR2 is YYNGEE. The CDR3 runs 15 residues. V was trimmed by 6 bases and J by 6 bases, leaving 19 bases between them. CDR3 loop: CASTQGLSLGNEQFF. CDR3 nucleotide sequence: TGTGCCAGCACCCAGGGGCTCTCCCTAGGCAATGAGCAGTTCTTC.

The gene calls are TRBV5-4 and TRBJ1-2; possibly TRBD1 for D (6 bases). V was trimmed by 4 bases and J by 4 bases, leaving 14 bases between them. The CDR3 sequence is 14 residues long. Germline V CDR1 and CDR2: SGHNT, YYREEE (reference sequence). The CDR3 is CASSPRTASYGYTF. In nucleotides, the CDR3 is TGTGCCAGCAGCCCCCGGACAGCCAGCTATGGCTACACCTTC. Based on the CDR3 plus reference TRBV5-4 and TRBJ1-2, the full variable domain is ETGVTQSPTHLIKTRGQQVTLRCSSQSGHNTVSWYQQALGQGPQFIFQYYREEENGRGNFPPRFSGLQFPNYSSELNVNALELDDSALYLCASSPRTASYGYTFGSGTRLTVV.

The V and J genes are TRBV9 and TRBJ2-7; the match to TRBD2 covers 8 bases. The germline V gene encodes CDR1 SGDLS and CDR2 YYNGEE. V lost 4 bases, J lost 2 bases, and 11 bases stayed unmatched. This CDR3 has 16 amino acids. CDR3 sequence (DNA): TGTGCCAGCAGCCCCTTCGGCAGCGGGAGTGCCTACGAGCAGTACTTC. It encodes CASSPFGSGSAYEQYF.

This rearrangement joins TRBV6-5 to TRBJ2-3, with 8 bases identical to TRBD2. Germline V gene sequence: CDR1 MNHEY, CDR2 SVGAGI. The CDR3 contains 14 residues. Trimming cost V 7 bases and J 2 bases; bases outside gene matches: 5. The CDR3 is CASTLRGATDTQYF. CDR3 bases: TGTGCCAGCACCTTGCGGGGGGCCACAGATACGCAGTATTTT.

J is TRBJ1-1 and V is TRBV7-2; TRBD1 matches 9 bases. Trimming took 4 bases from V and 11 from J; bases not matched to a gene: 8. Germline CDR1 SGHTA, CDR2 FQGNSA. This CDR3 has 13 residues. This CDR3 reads CASSYMGDRVAFF. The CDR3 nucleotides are TGTGCCAGCAGCTATATGGGGGACAGGGTGGCTTTCTTT.

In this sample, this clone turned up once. CDR3 sequence (DNA): TGTGCCAGCAGCTTAGTTTTCAGGGGCAATCAGCCCCAGCATTTT. It codes for CASSLVFRGNQPQHF. The chain joins TRBV7-2 to TRBJ1-5, with TRBD1 as a possible D gene (5 bases). CDR1 is SGHTA, CDR2 FQGNSA, per germline. V shed 1 base and J shed 2 bases, with 9 bases lying between them. This CDR3 has 15 residues.

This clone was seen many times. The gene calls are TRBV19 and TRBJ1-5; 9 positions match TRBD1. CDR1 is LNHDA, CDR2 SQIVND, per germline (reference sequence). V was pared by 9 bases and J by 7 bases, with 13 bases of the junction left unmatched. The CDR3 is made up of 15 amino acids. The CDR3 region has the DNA TGTGCCAGCCGGGACAGGGAGGATGGGCCCCAGCCCCAGCATTTT. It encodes CASRDREDGPQPQHF.

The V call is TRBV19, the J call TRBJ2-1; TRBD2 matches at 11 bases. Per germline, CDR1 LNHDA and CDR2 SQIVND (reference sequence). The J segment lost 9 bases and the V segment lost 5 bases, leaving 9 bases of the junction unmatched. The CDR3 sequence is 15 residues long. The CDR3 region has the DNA TGTGCCAGTAGTCCCTTAGCGGGAGGGCCGACTGAGCAGTTCTTC. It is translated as CASSPLAGGPTEQFF.

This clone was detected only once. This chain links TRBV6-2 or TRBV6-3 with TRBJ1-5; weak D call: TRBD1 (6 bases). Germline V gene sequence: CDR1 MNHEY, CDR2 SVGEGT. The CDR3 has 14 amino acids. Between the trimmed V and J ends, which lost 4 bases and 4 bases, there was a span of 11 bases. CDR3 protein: CASSSWQGNQPQHF. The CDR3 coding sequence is TGTGCCAGCAGTTCTTGGCAGGGGAATCAGCCCCAGCATTTT.

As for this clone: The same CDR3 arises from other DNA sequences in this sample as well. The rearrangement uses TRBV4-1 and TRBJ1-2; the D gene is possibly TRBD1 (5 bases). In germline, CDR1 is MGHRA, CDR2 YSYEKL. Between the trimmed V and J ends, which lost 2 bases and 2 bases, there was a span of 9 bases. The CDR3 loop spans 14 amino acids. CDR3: CASSQPGQNYGYTF. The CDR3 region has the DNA TGCGCCAGCAGCCAACCAGGGCAAAACTATGGCTACACCTTC.

The CDR3 sequence is CASSYSTAYGYTF. As DNA, the CDR3 is TGTGCCAGCAGTTACTCGACAGCCTATGGCTACACCTTC. The rearrangement links TRBV6-5 to TRBJ1-2, with a tentative D call TRBD1 (5 bases). Germline V gene lookup returns CDR1 MNHEY and CDR2 SVGAGI. V lost 0 bases to trimming and J lost 4 bases, with 6 bases between them. This CDR3 comprises 13 residues.

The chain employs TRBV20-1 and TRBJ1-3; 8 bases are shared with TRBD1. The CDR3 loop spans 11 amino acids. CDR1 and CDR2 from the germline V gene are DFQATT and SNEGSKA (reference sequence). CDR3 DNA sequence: TGCGGACAGGGTTCTGGAAACACCATATATTTT. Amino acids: CGQGSGNTIYF.

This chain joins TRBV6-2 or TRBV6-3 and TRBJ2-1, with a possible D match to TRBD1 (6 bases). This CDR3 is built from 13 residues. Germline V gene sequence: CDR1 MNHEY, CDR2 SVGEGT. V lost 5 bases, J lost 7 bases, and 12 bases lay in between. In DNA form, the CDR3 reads TGTGCCAGCAGTCACACAGGGAGAAATGAGCAGTTCTTC. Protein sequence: CASSHTGRNEQFF.

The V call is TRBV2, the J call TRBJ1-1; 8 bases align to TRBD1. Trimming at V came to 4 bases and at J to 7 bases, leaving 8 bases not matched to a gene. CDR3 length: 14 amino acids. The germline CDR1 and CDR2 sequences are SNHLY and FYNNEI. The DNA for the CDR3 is TGTGCCAGCAGTGCCCGACAGGGGCCGGGTGAAGCTTTCTTT. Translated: CASSARQGPGEAFF.

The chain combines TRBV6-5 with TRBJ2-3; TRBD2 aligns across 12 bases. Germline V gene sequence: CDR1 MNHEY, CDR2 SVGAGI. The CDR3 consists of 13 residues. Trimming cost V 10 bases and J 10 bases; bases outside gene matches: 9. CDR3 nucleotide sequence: TGTGCCACCCGGGATCTAGCGGGGGGGGCGCAGTATTTT. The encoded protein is CATRDLAGGAQYF.

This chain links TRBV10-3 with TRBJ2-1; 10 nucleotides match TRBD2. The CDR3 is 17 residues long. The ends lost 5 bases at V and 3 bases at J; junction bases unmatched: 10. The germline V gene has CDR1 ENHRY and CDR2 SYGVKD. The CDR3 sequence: CAISYSSAGGIYNEQFF. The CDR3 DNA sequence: TGTGCCATCAGTTATTCGTCAGCGGGGGGGATCTACAATGAGCAGTTCTTC.

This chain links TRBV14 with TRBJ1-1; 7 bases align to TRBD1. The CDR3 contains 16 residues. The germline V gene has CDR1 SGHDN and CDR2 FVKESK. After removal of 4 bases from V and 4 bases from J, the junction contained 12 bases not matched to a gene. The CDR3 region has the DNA TGTGCCAGCAGCCTTTATAACAGGGGACGGGGCACTGAAGCTTTCTTT. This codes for CASSLYNRGRGTEAFF.